The 21 T cell receptor beta chains below all came from one sample that was sequenced in a study of shared clonotypes between healthy human individuals. CD45RO-negative, CCR7-selected cells formed the naive CD8 fraction, which excluded terminally differentiated effector memory CD45RA+ cells. Here immunoSEQ multiplex PCR was the method, and the copy in TCRdb shows in-frame clones only, minus some. The sample lists under 1 million clones; just over 95% were seen once. The specimen was naive CD8+ T cells sorted from blood. All receptors derive from a man aged 25-45 years in good health.

The chain carries TRBV4-3 and TRBJ1-4, with D possibly being TRBD1 (6 bases). Trimming took 0 bases from V and 5 from J, leaving 10 bases between them. Looked up from germline, CDR1 is LGHNA and CDR2 is YSLEER. CDR3 length: 15 residues. The CDR3 sequence: CASSQDGQPNEKLFF. In DNA, the CDR3 is TGCGCCAGCAGCCAAGACGGACAGCCCAATGAAAAACTGTTTTTT.

The V call is TRBV7-9, the J call TRBJ1-1, with TRBD1 matching 8 bases. The V and J ends lost 0 bases and 5 bases, in that order; junction bases with no gene match: 5. This CDR3 has 15 residues. Germline V gene sequence: CDR1 SEHNR, CDR2 FQNEAQ (reference sequence). This CDR3 reads CASSLATGARTEAFF. CDR3 nucleotide sequence: TGTGCCAGCAGCTTAGCGACAGGGGCGAGAACTGAAGCTTTCTTT.

The V call is TRBV4-2, the J call TRBJ2-1; TRBD1 might be the D (5 bases). The CDR3 loop spans 14 amino acids. V was clipped by 3 bases and J by 8 bases, with 14 bases between them. Germline loops: CDR1 LGHNA, CDR2 YNFKEQ. In nucleotides, the CDR3 is TGTGCCAGCAGCCAGGGTGTAAGGGGCGATGAGCAGTTCTTC. Translating it yields CASSQGVRGDEQFF.

The chain uses TRBV7-9 and TRBJ2-7, with TRBD1 identical over 12 bases. This CDR3 contains 15 residues. Germline assignment: CDR1 SEHNR and CDR2 FQNEAQ (reference sequence). V was pared by 4 bases and J by 7 bases, with 8 bases of the junction left unmatched. The CDR3 sequence is CASSSRDRGLWEQYF. In nucleotides, the CDR3 is TGTGCCAGCAGCTCCCGGGACAGGGGGCTCTGGGAGCAGTACTTC.

The gene calls are TRBV6-6 and TRBJ2-1; TRBD2 aligns across 9 bases. V gave up 10 bases and J gave up 5 bases; unmatched junction bases: 9. Germline values: CDR1 MNHNY, CDR2 SVGAGI (reference sequence). The CDR3 totals 14 residues. CDR3 DNA: TGTGCCACCACCATAGCGGGAGAGGACAATGAGCAGTTCTTC. It yields the protein CATTIAGEDNEQFF.

The rearrangement links TRBV14 to TRBJ2-3; TRBD1 aligns across 10 bases. The CDR3 is 13 residues long. V was pared by 5 bases and J by 4 bases, with 0 bases of the junction left unmatched. Germline CDR1 and CDR2: SGHDN and FVKESK. CDR3: CASSGQGADTQYF. The CDR3 DNA sequence: TGTGCCAGCAGCGGACAGGGGGCAGATACGCAGTATTTT.

The chain has TRBV11-2 and TRBJ2-5; TRBD1 aligns across 8 bases. V lost 2 bases to trimming and J lost 5 bases; unmatched junction nucleotides: 7. Looked up from germline, CDR1 is SGHAT and CDR2 is FQNNGV. This CDR3 spans 15 amino acids. CDR3 in DNA: TGTGCCAGCAGCTTACAACGACAGGGGAGTGAGACCCAGTACTTC. Translation: CASSLQRQGSETQYF.

This chain joins TRBV9 and TRBJ2-5; D unresolved. The ends were cut back, 0 bases at V and 4 bases at J, with 7 bases in the middle. CDR1 and CDR2 from the germline V gene are SGDLS and YYNGEE. This CDR3 region has 13 residues. CDR3 region: CASSVDSGETQYF. The CDR3 nucleotides are TGTGCCAGCAGCGTAGATTCGGGAGAGACCCAGTACTTC.

The V call is TRBV27, the J call TRBJ2-1, with D hard to call. The germline V gene encodes CDR1 MNHEY and CDR2 SMNVEV (reference sequence). The V end was cut by 3 bases, the J end by 6 bases, with 9 bases between. The CDR3 is 13 residues long. DNA of the CDR3: TGTGCCAGCAGTTTGGGGTTAGGCAATGAGCAGTTCTTC. This codes for CASSLGLGNEQFF.

V usage is TRBV13 and J usage is TRBJ2-3; no clear D. The germline CDR1 and CDR2 sequences are PRHDT and FYEKMQ (reference sequence). This CDR3 region has 15 residues. V was clipped by 4 bases and J by 2 bases, with 13 bases between them. The chain's CDR3 is CASSYNPTHTDTQYF. The CDR3 DNA sequence: TGTGCCAGCAGCTATAACCCCACCCACACAGATACGCAGTATTTT.

This chain uses TRBV5-5 with TRBJ2-2, with unresolved D. V was shortened by 0 bases and J by 7 bases, with 1 base between the two germline ends. The CDR3 sequence is 11 residues long. The germline V gene has CDR1 SGHKS and CDR2 YYEKEE (reference sequence). CDR3 loop: CASSLDGELFF. CDR3 nucleotide sequence: TGTGCCAGCAGCTTGGACGGGGAGCTGTTTTTT.

J is TRBJ2-7 and V is TRBV2, with 10 bases aligning to TRBD2. CDR3 length equals 14 residues. J gave up 7 bases and V 3 bases, and 6 bases lay outside the gene matches. Looked up from germline, CDR1 is SNHLY and CDR2 is FYNNEI. This CDR3 reads CASSEWLAGDEQYF. CDR3 bases: TGTGCCAGCAGTGAGTGGCTAGCGGGAGATGAGCAGTACTTC.

The gene calls are TRBV6-1 and TRBJ2-6, with D possibly TRBD2 on 5 matching bases. Germline loops: CDR1 MNHNS, CDR2 SASEGT. The CDR3 covers 17 residues. V was pared by 4 bases and J by 0 bases, with 13 bases between. This CDR3 reads CASSAGVPVSGANVLTF. CDR3 nucleotide sequence: TGTGCCAGCAGTGCCGGGGTCCCTGTCTCTGGGGCCAACGTCCTGACTTTC.

J is TRBJ2-7 and V is TRBV4-2, with 9 bases identical to TRBD2. The CDR3 has 16 amino acids. Germline CDR1 and CDR2: LGHNA and YNFKEQ. The trim removed 1 base at V and 5 bases at J, leaving 9 bases unmatched. The DNA for the CDR3 is TGTGCCAGCAGCCAAGGCAATAGCGGGAGTACGGACGAGCAGTACTTC. It yields the protein CASSQGNSGSTDEQYF.

This clone was detected once. CDR3 bases: TGTGCCAGCAGCTTAGAAAGAGTACCCCACGAGCAGTACTTC. It is translated as CASSLERVPHEQYF. The chain uses TRBV11-2 and TRBJ2-7, with D unclear. Trimming stripped 0 bases from V and 5 bases from J, with 11 bases between. Germline loops: CDR1 SGHAT, CDR2 FQNNGV. This CDR3 comprises 14 residues.

The V and J genes are TRBV15 and TRBJ2-2; D might be TRBD1 (6 bases). From germline, CDR1 is LNHNV and CDR2 YYDKDF (reference sequence). The CDR3 consists of 15 residues. V dropped 6 bases and J dropped 7 bases, with 18 bases sitting between them. The CDR3 is CATRSTGMEFGELFF. The DNA of the CDR3 is TGTGCCACCAGAAGTACAGGGATGGAGTTCGGGGAGCTGTTTTTT.

V gene TRBV27 combines with J gene TRBJ2-2; tentative D call: TRBD1 (5 bases). CDR3 length: 18 amino acids. Germline V gene sequence: CDR1 MNHEY, CDR2 SMNVEV (reference sequence). V lost 0 bases and J lost 0, with 14 bases in between. CDR3 sequence reads: CASSLSSTGRANTGELFF. CDR3 nucleotide sequence: TGTGCCAGCAGTTTATCGAGCACAGGAAGGGCGAACACCGGGGAGCTGTTTTTT.

This rearrangement joins TRBV7-2 to TRBJ2-2; D gene unclear. CDR1 and CDR2 from the germline V gene are SGHTA and FQGNSA. The CDR3 consists of 16 residues. Trimming removed 0 bases at V and 0 bases at J, with 8 bases between. The DNA of the CDR3 is TGTGCCAGCAGCTTAGCGGCTGGATCGAACACCGGGGAGCTGTTTTTT. Residues: CASSLAAGSNTGELFF.

This clone has just one count. The chain recombines TRBV29-1 with TRBJ2-7; TRBD1 is a possible D gene (6 bases). CDR3 length: 19 amino acids. The V end lost 1 base, the J end lost 3 bases, and 28 bases lay between the germline ends. Per the germline V gene, CDR1 is SQVTM and CDR2 is ANQGSEA. This CDR3 is CSVEVESRMRGHGIYEQYF. The CDR3 region has the DNA TGCAGCGTTGAAGTCGAAAGTCGTATGAGGGGACACGGGATCTACGAGCAGTACTTC.

The genes are TRBV7-6 and TRBJ1-1, with D possibly TRBD1 on 5 matching bases. The V and J ends lost 5 bases and 1 base respectively, with 8 bases between them. Germline V gives CDR1 SGHVS, CDR2 FNYEAQ. This CDR3 has 13 amino acids. The CDR3, as DNA: TGTGCCAGCAGCAGCAGGGCGAACACTGAAGCTTTCTTT. Translation: CASSSRANTEAFF.

This clone was picked up one time. This chain links TRBV27 with TRBJ2-7, with D unclear. Germline-derived CDR1 and CDR2 are MNHEY and SMNVEV (reference sequence). Trimming removed 2 bases from V and 1 base from J, with 9 bases in between. The CDR3 is 14 residues long. CDR3 nucleotides: TGTGCCAGCAGTTTAAGGCTCGGGTCCTACGAGCAGTACTTC. Translation: CASSLRLGSYEQYF.